A selection of T cell receptor beta chains follows, all from one sample in a study of T cell changes during pregnancy in multiple sclerosis. Libraries were prepared by immunoSEQ multiplex PCR; TCRdb keeps only in-frame clonotypes and omits some of them. The repertoire holds 30,000 to 50,000 clones, roughly nine tenths seen once, with over 0.4% in the top ten. The sequences come from CD4+ T cells from peripheral blood mononuclear cells, collected in the first trimester of pregnancy. Receptors were obtained from a female donor in good health, enrolled as a control in a pregnancy study. Each CDR3 is given with its conserved first and last residue. A D gene is named only where the DNA matches it firmly. The size entry is marked missing in some rows and otherwise reads once, few, many or a size class.

TRBV15	-	-	TRBJ2-1	CATSLRTTDEQFF	TGTGCCACCAGCCTCCGGACTACCGATGAGCAGTTCTTC
TRBV7-8	-	TRBD2	TRBJ2-7	CASSRGGGAHEQYF	TGTGCCAGCAGCAGGGGCGGGGGGGCCCACGAGCAGTACTTC
TRBV10-3	few	TRBD1	TRBJ1-1	CAIRGQENTEAFF	TGTGCCATCAGGGGACAGGAGAACACTGAAGCTTTCTTT
TRBV25-1	-	TRBD1	TRBJ1-5	CASSGTGNNQPQHF	TGTGCCAGCAGTGGGACAGGGAATAATCAGCCCCAGCATTTT
TRBV5-1	-	-	TRBJ1-4	CASSLAKVQGSSDEKLFF	TGCGCCAGCAGCTTGGCCAAAGTGCAGGGGAGTTCCGATGAAAAACTGTTTTTT
TRBV7-2	-	-	TRBJ1-6	CASSRPTRNSPLHF	TGTGCCAGCAGCCGTCCTACCAGGAATTCACCCCTCCACTTT
TRBV5-4	-	TRBD1	TRBJ2-7	CASSSPTGDNEQYF	TGTGCCAGCAGCTCACCCACAGGGGACAACGAGCAGTACTTC
TRBV7-9	-	-	TRBJ1-4	CASSLRGGGDEKLFF	TGTGCCAGCAGCTTACGGGGGGGCGGTGATGAAAAACTGTTTTTT
TRBV9	-	TRBD2	TRBJ2-1	CASSPREGISSYNEQFF	TGTGCCAGCAGCCCCAGGGAGGGGATTAGCTCCTACAATGAGCAGTTCTTC
TRBV13	-	-	TRBJ1-2	CASSERTGTYYGYTF	TGTGCCAGCAGCGAACGTACCGGGACATACTATGGCTACACCTTC
TRBV5-4	-	-	TRBJ2-1	CASSLDQGISYNEQFF	TGTGCCAGCAGCTTGGACCAGGGGATTTCCTACAATGAGCAGTTCTTC
TRBV6-1	-	-	TRBJ2-7	CASSEAPLRSSYEQYF	TGTGCCAGCAGTGAAGCGCCCCTTAGGAGCTCCTACGAGCAGTACTTC
TRBV4-3	-	TRBD1	TRBJ1-2	CASSQDPDRRNYGYTF	TGCGCCAGCAGCCAAGACCCGGACAGGCGAAACTATGGCTACACCTTC
TRBV27	-	TRBD1	TRBJ1-3	CASILRQTGGSDTIYF	TGTGCCAGCATTTTAAGGCAGACAGGGGGATCGGACACCATATATTTT
TRBV4-3	-	-	TRBJ1-6	CASSQDFDGGRSPLHF	TGCGCCAGCAGCCAAGACTTCGATGGGGGGAGGTCACCCCTCCACTTT
TRBV4-1	few	TRBD1	TRBJ1-1	CASSQDRGQGGFTEAFF	TGCGCCAGCAGCCAAGATAGGGGGCAGGGGGGATTCACTGAAGCTTTCTTT
TRBV6-1	-	TRBD1	TRBJ2-7	CASRDDRGRYEQYF	TGTGCCAGCAGGGATGACAGGGGGCGGTACGAGCAGTACTTC
TRBV19	once	-	TRBJ1-2	CASSPGTPGRIGYTF	TGTGCCAGTAGTCCAGGGACACCGGGGCGCATCGGCTACACCTTC
TRBV11-2	-	-	TRBJ2-2	CASSPTGSRTGELFF	TGTGCCAGCAGCCCCACAGGGTCTCGCACCGGGGAGCTGTTTTTT
TRBV7-2	-	-	TRBJ2-5	CASSRTGFQETQYF	TGTGCCAGCAGCCGAACAGGGTTCCAAGAGACCCAGTACTTC
TRBV19	-	TRBD1	TRBJ2-5	CASSSRQGETQYF	TGTGCCAGTAGTAGCAGACAGGGAGAGACCCAGTACTTC
TRBV30	-	-	TRBJ1-5	CAWSQDYSNQPQHF	TGTGCCTGGAGCCAGGACTATAGCAATCAGCCCCAGCATTTT
TRBV18	-	-	TRBJ1-4	CASSPNTGNRANEKLFF	TGTGCCAGCTCACCTAATACAGGGAACCGGGCTAATGAAAAACTGTTTTTT
TRBV4-3	-	-	TRBJ2-1	CASSRASYIYNEQFF	TGCGCCAGCAGCCGCGCTAGCTATATTTACAATGAGCAGTTCTTC
TRBV5-1	-	-	TRBJ2-1	CASGPGVDSYNEQFF	TGCGCCAGCGGCCCGGGGGTAGATTCCTACAATGAGCAGTTCTTC
TRBV6-1	few	-	TRBJ2-7	CASSDGLTSYEQYF	TGTGCCAGCAGTGACGGACTTACCTCCTACGAGCAGTACTTC
TRBV2	-	-	TRBJ1-6	CASSEASGVSPLHF	TGTGCCAGCAGTGAAGCGAGCGGGGTTTCACCCCTCCACTTT
TRBV6-1	-	-	TRBJ1-5	CASSEGQGNQPQHF	TGTGCCAGCAGTGAAGGGCAGGGCAATCAGCCCCAGCATTTT
TRBV4-3	few	-	TRBJ1-5	CASSLSRQAIQPQHF	TGCGCCAGCAGCCTTTCCCGACAGGCAATTCAGCCCCAGCATTTT
TRBV30	-	TRBD1	TRBJ1-3	CASSGTGGNTIYF	TGTGCCTCATCCGGGACAGGCGGAAACACCATATATTTT
TRBV19	-	-	TRBJ2-6	CASTRGGSGANVLTF	TGTGCCAGTACAAGGGGGGGGTCTGGGGCCAACGTCCTGACTTTC
TRBV28	-	TRBD1	TRBJ1-5	CASSSPTGLHQPQHF	TGTGCCAGCAGTTCTCCGACAGGGTTGCATCAGCCCCAGCATTTT
TRBV9	-	-	TRBJ2-2	CASSVEAVNTGELFF	TGTGCCAGCAGCGTAGAGGCGGTGAACACCGGGGAGCTGTTTTTT
TRBV19	few	TRBD1	TRBJ1-4	CASSIEPPGQGEKLFF	TGTGCCAGTAGTATAGAACCCCCGGGACAGGGTGAAAAACTGTTTTTT